This TCR beta chain emerged from a study of STAT3 mutations in large granular lymphocyte leukemia (dated by TCRdb to the late 2010s). A note on the overall study: About half of the T-LGLL patients who underwent longitudinal sequencing carried canonical activating STAT3 mutations. Serial deep sequencing of TCRbeta CDR3 and STAT3 was performed in patients with T-cell large granular lymphocyte leukemia to reconstruct clonal hierarchy and dynamics. As controls within the study, a couple of patients with natural killer LGL leukemia were also sequenced longitudinally. More than half of T-LGLL patients received one or more immunosuppressive therapy regimens, with hematologic response in about 36% of those treated. Some 17 representative T-LGLL cases were selected from an initial cohort of over 200 LGL patients for longitudinal TCRbeta and STAT3 sequencing. For each patient, sequencing was performed at an average of about 4 time points, with a range of 2 to 8 samplings.

Summary of the overall study and its limitations: Because no samples were available when a clone first appeared, clonal expansion was inferred from samplings taken at other points. Since codominant clonotypes persisted in some patients, a small but highly pathogenic clone may have gone undetected. Variable intervals between samplings and differing treatment regimens complicated linking therapy response to changes in TCR clonal burden. The burden of the dominant TCR clone was higher than the STAT3 mutant burden in several patients, which suggests that the STAT3 mutation arose secondarily inside a clone that had already expanded. Every T-LGLL patient showed at least one immunodominant TCRbeta clonotype, and about half showed multiple immunodominant subclonotypes. TCR clonotype switching after therapy was observed in 6 of 18 patients, and all newly emerging clones were found to be STAT3 wild type.

TCRbeta libraries were sequenced on an Illumina MiSeq, and an average of about 40,773 productive templates per sample was obtained. TCRbeta CDR3 libraries were generated with the immunoSEQ assay using multiplex PCR amplification. Per the source publication's procedure: Repertoire diversity was calculated as previously defined, with values near 0 taken to indicate extremely monoclonal samples. TCRdb holds this immuneACCESS table with in-frame rearrangements only. Some clones are missing; in checked studies, unresolved V genes explain under half, and the rest has no known cause. From that table come the V and J calls and clone size; the DNA was used to work out D and trimming. The sample contains 5,400 or so clones, around 50% of them found a single time. The top ten clones comprise about 53% of the sample. This clone was observed a single time. No cognate antigen has been identified for it. No base quality information exists; no much larger clone differs at one position.

DNA was extracted from blood mononuclear cells, with the same DNA used for both TCR and STAT3 sequencing. This clonotype originated in a woman in her seventies with T-cell large granular lymphocyte leukemia. Some clones in this sample may be carry-over from other donors' samples. The age is the age at diagnosis. The sequencing sample was made of peripheral blood mononuclear cells.

The CDR3: CASSESSSGETQYF. The DNA sequence follows: TGTGCCAGCAGTGAATCATCTAGCGGGGAGACCCAGTACTTC. The chain links TRBV25-1 with TRBJ2-5; TRBD2 agrees with 8 junctional bases. For this chain, trimming is 1 base at the V end and 5 bases at the J end, and the number of junction bases without a gene match is 3. The CDR3, cysteine through phenylalanine, is 14 amino acids long. Only the CDR3 portion is preserved as DNA: 42 bases, with reading frame beginning at the first base. Sequences MGHDK (CDR1) and SYGVNS (CDR2) are obtained from the germline V gene.